These 3 T cell receptor beta chains share one sample of origin, sequenced in a study of CD8+ T cells in alopecia areata. The treatment: oral pan-JAK inhibitor, 5-10 mg twice daily. As the sequencing template, cDNA was produced by extracting RNA and reverse transcribing it. Clones were read by immunoSEQ multiplex PCR, and TCRdb kept only the in-frame ones, dropping some. The sample yields more than 200,000 clones, 40% to 45% seen once. The sample in question was CD4+ T cells sorted from blood, obtained at roughly week 36, from a patient treated with tofacitinib. The origin of the receptors is a human donor with alopecia areata.

Concerning this clone itself: The same CDR3 also results from other DNA sequences found in this sample. This chain joins TRBV15 and TRBJ2-7; D is uncertain. This CDR3 is built from 14 residues. Between the trimmed V and J ends, which lost 0 bases and 0 bases, there was a span of 6 bases. Looked up from germline, CDR1 is LNHNV and CDR2 is YYDKDF (reference sequence). The CDR3 DNA reads as TGTGCCACCAGCAGAGATCGGAGCTCCTACGAGCAGTACTTC. Amino acid sequence: CATSRDRSSYEQYF.

Concerning this clone: Other DNA sequences in the sample encode the same CDR3. V usage is TRBV7-9 and J usage is TRBJ2-5; TRBD2 is a possible D gene (5 bases). This CDR3 has 12 amino acids. Germline V CDR1 and CDR2: SEHNR, FQNEAQ (reference sequence). Trimming shortened V by 5 bases and J by 4 bases, and 8 bases separated the two germline ends. CDR3 sequence (DNA): TGTGCCAGCAGCCCGGACTCAGAGACCCAGTACTTC. Amino acids: CASSPDSETQYF.

CDR3 region: CASSRGTENNQPQHF. CDR3 sequence (DNA): TGTGCCAGTAGCAGGGGGACGGAGAACAATCAGCCCCAGCATTTT. The V and J genes are TRBV19 and TRBJ1-5, with 7 positions matching TRBD1. The CDR3 runs 15 residues. V lost 6 bases and J lost 3; bases outside the gene matches: 8. The germline gives CDR1 LNHDA, CDR2 SQIVND (reference sequence).